Listed below are T cell receptor beta chains from one sample, sequenced in a study of shared clonotypes between healthy human individuals. This table comes from immunoSEQ multiplex PCR, and its TCRdb copy is limited to in-frame clones, with some not included. The sample lists under 1,100,000 clones, roughly 70% occurring once. Sample: memory CD4+ T cells sorted from blood. All receptors derive from a man younger than 35 in good health. CDR3s include the opening cysteine and the closing phenylalanine or tryptophan. A D gene is named only where the DNA matches it firmly. Clone size is shown for a subset of rows, as once, few, many or a class of expanded clone.

CDR3aa	CDR3nt	d_gene	j_gene	v_gene	abundance
CASSALGGGGTPDTQYF	TGTGCCAGCAGCGCCCTGGGGGGCGGGGGAACACCAGATACGCAGTATTTT	.	TRBJ2-3	TRBV5-8	.
CAWSVRQGGNQPQHF	TGTGCCTGGAGTGTTCGACAGGGGGGCAATCAGCCCCAGCATTTT	TRBD1	TRBJ1-5	TRBV30	.
CASSLGGPSYEQYF	TGTGCCAGCAGCTTAGGGGGGCCCTCCTACGAGCAGTACTTC	.	TRBJ2-7	TRBV7-2	few
CASSLGTGNMNTEAFF	TGCGCCAGCAGCTTGGGGACAGGGAATATGAACACTGAAGCTTTCTTT	TRBD1	TRBJ1-1	TRBV5-1	.
CASSTTGREQYF	TGTGCCAGTTCTACCACAGGGCGCGAGCAGTACTTC	.	TRBJ2-7	TRBV6-5	.
CASSYRDYRRDTQYF	TGTGCCAGCAGTTACCGGGACTATCGCAGAGATACGCAGTATTTT	TRBD2	TRBJ2-3	TRBV6-5	once
CASSPPGPNQPQHF	TGTGCCAGCAGTCCGCCGGGGCCCAATCAGCCCCAGCATTTT	.	TRBJ1-5	TRBV7-9	.
CASSSTWGQETQYF	TGTGCCAGTAGTAGTACCTGGGGGCAAGAGACCCAGTACTTC	.	TRBJ2-5	TRBV19	.
CASSIDFGRQETQYF	TGTGCCAGCAGCATCGATTTCGGGCGGCAAGAGACCCAGTACTTC	.	TRBJ2-5	TRBV6-5	.
CASSFEGRAEAFF	TGTGCCAGCAGTTTTGAGGGAAGGGCTGAAGCTTTCTTT	.	TRBJ1-1	TRBV28	.
CASSSPLREGTDTQYF	TGTGCCAGCAGTTCCCCCTTGCGGGAAGGCACAGATACGCAGTATTTT	.	TRBJ2-3	TRBV6-5	.
CASSLSTGDYGYTF	TGTGCCAGCAGCTTAAGCACAGGGGATTATGGCTACACCTTC	TRBD1	TRBJ1-2	TRBV7-3	few
CASSDPLRGDGNQPQHF	TGTGCCAGCAGTGACCCACTGAGGGGGGATGGCAATCAGCCCCAGCATTTT	.	TRBJ1-5	TRBV6-1	.
CAWGTSTGNTIYF	TGTGCCTGGGGGACGAGTACCGGAAACACCATATATTTT	.	TRBJ1-3	TRBV30	once
CASDGDYNEQFF	TGTGCCAGCGATGGGGACTACAATGAGCAGTTCTTC	.	TRBJ2-1	TRBV2	.
CASSRGRDSPYEQYF	TGTGCCAGCAGCCGCGGCCGGGACTCTCCCTACGAGCAGTACTTC	.	TRBJ2-7	TRBV7-2	few
CASSSGTSGGMGTDTQYF	TGCGCCAGCAGCTCGGGGACTAGCGGGGGGATGGGCACAGATACGCAGTATTTT	TRBD2	TRBJ2-3	TRBV5-1	.
CAWIPSSGNTIYF	TGTGCCTGGATACCGAGCTCTGGAAACACCATATATTTT	.	TRBJ1-3	TRBV30	.
CASSFLSSGSYEQYF	TGCGCCAGCAGCTTCTTGTCTAGCGGGAGCTACGAGCAGTACTTC	TRBD2	TRBJ2-7	TRBV5-1	.
CAWSPYTGELFF	TGTGCCTGGAGTCCATATACCGGGGAGCTGTTTTTT	.	TRBJ2-2	TRBV30	.
CASSLRVSSYNEQFF	TGTGCCAGCAGTCTACGGGTAAGCTCCTACAATGAGCAGTTCTTC	.	TRBJ2-1	TRBV6-1	.
CATPSGVGGRYNEQFF	TGTGCCACCCCCTCGGGTGTGGGGGGACGTTACAATGAGCAGTTCTTC	.	TRBJ2-1	TRBV21-1	.
CASSLGQGANYGYTF	TGTGCCAGCAGCCTAGGACAGGGTGCTAACTATGGCTACACCTTC	TRBD1	TRBJ1-2	TRBV7-2	.
CASSLAGSGANVLTF	TGTGCCAGCAGCTTGGCGGGGTCTGGGGCCAACGTCCTGACTTTC	.	TRBJ2-6	TRBV5-4	.
CASSYTRRAGANVLTF	TGTGCCAGCAGTTACACTCGTCGGGCTGGGGCCAACGTCCTGACTTTC	.	TRBJ2-6	TRBV6-5	.
CASSARTGYQETQYF	TGTGCCAGCAGCGCAAGGACAGGGTACCAAGAGACCCAGTACTTC	TRBD1	TRBJ2-5	TRBV7-2	.
CASSQGQADPTGELFF	TGTGCCAGCAGCCAAGGACAGGCAGATCCCACCGGGGAGCTGTTTTTT	.	TRBJ2-2	TRBV4-2	.
CATSPGRQDEQYF	TGTGCCACCTCCCCGGGACGCCAGGACGAGCAGTACTTC	.	TRBJ2-7	TRBV10-3	.
CASSVIQGDYNYGYTF	TGTGCCAGTAGTGTCATACAGGGGGACTATAACTATGGCTACACCTTC	TRBD1	TRBJ1-2	TRBV19	once
CASSLHGAETQYF	TGTGCCAGCAGCTTACACGGGGCGGAGACCCAGTACTTC	.	TRBJ2-5	TRBV7-3	.